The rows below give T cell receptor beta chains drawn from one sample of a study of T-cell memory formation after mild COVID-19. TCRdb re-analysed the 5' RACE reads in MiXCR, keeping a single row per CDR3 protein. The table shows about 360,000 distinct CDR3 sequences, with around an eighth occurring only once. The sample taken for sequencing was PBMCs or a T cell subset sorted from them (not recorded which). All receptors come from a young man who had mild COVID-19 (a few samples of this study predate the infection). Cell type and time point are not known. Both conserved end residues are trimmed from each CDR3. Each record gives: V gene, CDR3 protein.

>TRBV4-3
ASTPGIARGDTQY
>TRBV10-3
AISGDRGTQPQH
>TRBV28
ASSPLLASTDTQY
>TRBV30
AWSVNRNQPQH
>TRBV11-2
AGTRDTGELF
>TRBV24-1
ATSSDSSKPGEVNEQF
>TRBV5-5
ASSPAGTSRQETQY
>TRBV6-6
ASSYQGPGEAF
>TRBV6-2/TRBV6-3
ASTRRGETYEQY
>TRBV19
ASSNAGWTVEAF
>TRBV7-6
ASSPRAGGSSYEQY
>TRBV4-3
ASSQDPGTLDTDTQY
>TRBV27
ASSSLAGASYEQY
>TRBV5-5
ASSLDRGGTGELF
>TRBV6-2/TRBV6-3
ASSLGGANIQY
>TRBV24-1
ATSDWDSNQPQH
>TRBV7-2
ASSLGGVAETQY
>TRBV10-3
AISPGQGAGDRGYT
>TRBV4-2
ASSHYRGPSYEQY
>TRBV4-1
ASSQGEGGAKNIQY
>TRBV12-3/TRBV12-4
ASSRGGTSGGTDTQY
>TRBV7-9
ASSFLGGETQY
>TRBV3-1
ASSQGWTEDSGYT
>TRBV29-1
SVEDPQRGYT
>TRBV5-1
ASSLEGAGEAF
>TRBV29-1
SVPRRGGTGELF
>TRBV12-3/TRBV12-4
ASTQGQGQETQY
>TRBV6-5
ASSPQGFSTDTQY
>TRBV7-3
ASSYGTSVYNEQF
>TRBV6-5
ASSYSMEASYYGYT
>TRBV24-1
ATLVGRLLVAF
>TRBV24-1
ATSDGGLTDTQY
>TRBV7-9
ASSTDGSSYNEQF
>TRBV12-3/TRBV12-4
ASSLESRVNEQF
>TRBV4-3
ASSRVAGGLYNEQF
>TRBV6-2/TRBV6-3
ASSHFRGGNSPLH
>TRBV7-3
ASSLTREDTQY
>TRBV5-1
ASSLVPGTAGWELF
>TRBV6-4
ASSDRGDYNEQF
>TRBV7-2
ASSLEGVTNSPLH
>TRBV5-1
ASRPMTENTEAF
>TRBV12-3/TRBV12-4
ASSPTGHVNQPQH
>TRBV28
ASRPLGGPKF
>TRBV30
AWSPASGGDNEQF
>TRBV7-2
ASSLAVLAGVETQY
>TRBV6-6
ASSYSGDRGKLF
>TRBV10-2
ASSDILGELF
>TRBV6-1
ASSEYSGGPAGTDTQY
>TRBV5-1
ASSLYGTAFYGYT
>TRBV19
ASALGQGIAEQY
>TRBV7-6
ASSFAAVTGELF
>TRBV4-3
ASSQESRTGSPYGYT
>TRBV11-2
ASSLWEGSIAGELF